This T cell receptor (beta chain) was recorded in a study of post-analysis software for immune sequencing data. Whole-study context: Relapsing-remitting, secondary progressive and progressive-relapsing forms made up the multiple sclerosis disease courses.

Looked up from germline, CDR1 is SGHRS and CDR2 is YFSETQ. The CDR3 spans 15 residues. Unmatched junction bases numbered 5, after V lost 5 bases and J lost 1 base. Libraries were made from TCR beta cDNA, and they carried unique molecular identifiers. With roughly 0.9 to 10 million T cells as the source, roughly 0.5 million cDNA molecules resulted. TCRdb analysed the PCR reads with MiXCR anew, one entry per CDR3 protein. The sample consists of 650,000 to 850,000 distinct CDR3 sequences, about 45% of them appearing once. This clonotype was detected only a few times. The target antigen is unknown. Overall study findings and caveats: Controls' normalized Chao1 diversity significantly exceeded that of multiple sclerosis patients. Patients showed TRBV5-6, TRBV5-1 and TRBV20-1 among a few TRBV segments more frequent than in controls. Same-batch samples co-clustered strongly by F measure.

The source material was blood. The receptor's source is a girl aged 5 to 17 with multiple sclerosis. The chain is built from TRBV5-1 and TRBJ2-7; TRBD2 matches 11 bases. The CDR3 DNA is TGCGCCAGCAGACTCACTAGCGGGAGATCCTACGAGCAGTACTTC. This gives the protein CASRLTSGRSYEQYF.